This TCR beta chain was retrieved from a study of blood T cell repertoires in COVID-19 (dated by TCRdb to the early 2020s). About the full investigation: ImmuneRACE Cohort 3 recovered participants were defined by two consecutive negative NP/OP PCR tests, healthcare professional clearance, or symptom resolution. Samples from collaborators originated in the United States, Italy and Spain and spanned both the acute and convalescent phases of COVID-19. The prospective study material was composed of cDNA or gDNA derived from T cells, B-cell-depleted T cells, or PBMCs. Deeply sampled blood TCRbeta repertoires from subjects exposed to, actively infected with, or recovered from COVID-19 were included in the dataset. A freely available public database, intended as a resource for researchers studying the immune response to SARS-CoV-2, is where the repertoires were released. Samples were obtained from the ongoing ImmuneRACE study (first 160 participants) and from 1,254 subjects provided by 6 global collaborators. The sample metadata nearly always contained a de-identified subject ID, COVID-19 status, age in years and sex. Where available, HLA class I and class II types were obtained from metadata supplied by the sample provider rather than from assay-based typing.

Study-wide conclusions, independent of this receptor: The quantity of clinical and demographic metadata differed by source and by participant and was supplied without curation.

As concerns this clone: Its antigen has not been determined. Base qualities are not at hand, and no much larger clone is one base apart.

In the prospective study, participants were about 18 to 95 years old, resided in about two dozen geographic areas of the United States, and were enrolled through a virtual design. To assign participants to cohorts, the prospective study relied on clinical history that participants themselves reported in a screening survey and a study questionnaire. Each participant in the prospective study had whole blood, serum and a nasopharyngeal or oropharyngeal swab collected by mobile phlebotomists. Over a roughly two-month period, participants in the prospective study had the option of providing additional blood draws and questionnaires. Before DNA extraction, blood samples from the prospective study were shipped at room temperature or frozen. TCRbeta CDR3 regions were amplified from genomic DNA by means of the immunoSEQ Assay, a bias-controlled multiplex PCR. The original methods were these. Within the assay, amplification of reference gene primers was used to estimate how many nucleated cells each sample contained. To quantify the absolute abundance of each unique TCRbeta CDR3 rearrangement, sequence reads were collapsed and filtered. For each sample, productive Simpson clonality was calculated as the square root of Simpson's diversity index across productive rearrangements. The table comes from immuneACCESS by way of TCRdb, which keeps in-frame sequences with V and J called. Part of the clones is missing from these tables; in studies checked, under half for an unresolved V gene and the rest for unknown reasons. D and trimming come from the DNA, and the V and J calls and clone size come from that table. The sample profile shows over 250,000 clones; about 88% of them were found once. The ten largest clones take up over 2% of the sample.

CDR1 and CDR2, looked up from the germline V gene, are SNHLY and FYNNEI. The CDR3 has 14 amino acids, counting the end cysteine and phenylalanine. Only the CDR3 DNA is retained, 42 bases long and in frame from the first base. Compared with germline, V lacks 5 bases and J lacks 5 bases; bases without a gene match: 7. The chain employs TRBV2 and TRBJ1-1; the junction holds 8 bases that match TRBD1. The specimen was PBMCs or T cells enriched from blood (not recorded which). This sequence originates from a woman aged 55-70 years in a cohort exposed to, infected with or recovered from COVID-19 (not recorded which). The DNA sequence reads TGTGCCAGCAGTCCAGGGGGCATTGGTACTGAAGCTTTCTTT. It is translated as CASSPGGIGTEAFF.